What follows are 8 T cell receptor beta chains derived from one specimen sequenced in a study of immune cell composition in non-small cell lung cancer. The data were produced by immunoSEQ multiplex PCR, yet TCRdb's version contains in-frame clones alone and is incomplete. The profile shows 7,500 to 9,000 clones, around 67% of them singletons. Normal lung sampling was at least 3 cm from the tumour, as distant as possible. The sample comprised non-adjacent lung tissue. These receptors came from a human donor with non-small cell lung cancer.

The V gene is TRBV28, the J gene TRBJ2-7, with D possibly being TRBD2 (5 bases). Trimming stripped 7 bases from V and 7 bases from J, with 8 bases between. This CDR3 is 10 amino acids long. From germline, CDR1 is MDHEN and CDR2 SYDVKM. CDR3 DNA sequence: TGTGCCAGCAAGTCGGGGGAGCAGTACTTC. Amino acids: CASKSGEQYF.

The V call is TRBV19, the J call TRBJ1-2; 8 positions agree with TRBD1. V lost 7 bases and J lost 3; bases outside the gene matches: 7. In germline, CDR1 is LNHDA, CDR2 SQIVND (reference sequence). The CDR3 loop spans 14 amino acids. The CDR3 DNA follows: TGTGCCAGTACGGCAGGGGGCAGAGACTATGGCTACACCTTC. It codes for CASTAGGRDYGYTF.

The V and J genes are TRBV5-4 and TRBJ2-1; 12 bases agree with TRBD2. The V gene's germline CDR1 is SGHNT and CDR2 YYREEE (reference sequence). The V and J ends lost 0 bases and 5 bases, in that order; junction bases with no gene match: 3. This CDR3 has 16 amino acids. This CDR3 is CASSLALAGGNNEQFF. The CDR3 coding sequence is TGTGCCAGCAGCTTGGCACTAGCGGGGGGCAACAATGAGCAGTTCTTC.

The J gene is TRBJ2-3, the V gene TRBV5-6, with D unclear. Trimming left V 4 bases short and J 6 bases short, with 6 bases between. This CDR3 comprises 11 residues. CDR1 and CDR2 from the germline V gene are SGHDT and YYEEEE. The CDR3 nucleotides are TGTGCCAGCAGCAATATGGATACGCAGTATTTT. Protein product: CASSNMDTQYF. Together with reference TRBV5-6 and TRBJ2-3, the CDR3 gives the full variable domain: DAGVTQSPTHLIKTRGQQVTLRCSPKSGHDTVSWYQQALGQGPQFIFQYYEEEERQRGNFPDRFSGHQFPNYSSELNVNALLLGDSALYLCASSNMDTQYFGPGTRLTVL.

As DNA, the CDR3 is TGTGCCAGCAGCTCTGGACAGGGAAGCGAGACCCAGTACTTC. Protein sequence: CASSSGQGSETQYF. The chain links TRBV7-9 to TRBJ2-5; 8 positions match TRBD1. Germline V gene lookup returns CDR1 SEHNR and CDR2 FQNEAQ (reference sequence). V shed 4 bases, J shed 5 bases, and the junction held 6 bases outside the gene matches. CDR3 length: 14 residues.

The rearrangement uses TRBV6-4 and TRBJ2-3, with TRBD2 matching 8 bases. Looked up from germline, CDR1 is MRHNA and CDR2 is SNTAGT. The CDR3 spans 15 residues. J lost 1 base, V lost 0 bases, and 0 bases had no gene match. The CDR3: CASSDSSGGTDTQYF. The CDR3 nucleotides are TGTGCCAGCAGTGACTCTAGCGGGGGCACAGATACGCAGTATTTT.

This clone was counted a few times. The rearrangement uses TRBV4-1 and TRBJ2-7, with a tentative D call TRBD2 (6 bases). The length of the CDR3 is 14 residues. Trimming took 3 bases from V and 3 from J, leaving 12 bases between them. Germline assignment: CDR1 MGHRA and CDR2 YSYEKL. DNA of the CDR3: TGCGCCAGCAGCCATCAACTAGCCGGCTACGAGCAGTACTTC. This sequence encodes CASSHQLAGYEQYF.

The chain is built from TRBV14 and TRBJ1-6, with a weak D call TRBD1 (5 bases). The CDR3 runs 17 residues. From germline, CDR1 is SGHDN and CDR2 FVKESK. V lost 2 bases, J lost 0 bases, and 11 bases lay in between. Here the CDR3 reads CASSQLGASSYNSPLHF. The DNA of the CDR3 is TGTGCCAGCAGCCAATTAGGGGCAAGCTCCTATAATTCACCCCTCCACTTT.